Listed here is a single T cell receptor (beta chain). One end of the junction varies from germline; a read error may be responsible. CDR1 and CDR2 from the germline V gene are SGHRS and YFSETQ. The CDR3 extends over 16 amino acids. The record originates from a study of blood T cells in healthy people across ages. A second about 6 to 12 cycle PCR used barcoded and J-beta primers. TCRdb reprocessed the 5' RACE reads via MiXCR and lists one record per CDR3 protein. The sample carries 700,000 to 850,000 distinct CDR3 sequences, 36% recorded once. The sequencing input was blood. The rearrangement uses TRBV5-1 and TRBJ1-1; the D gene is possibly TRBD1 (5 bases). The clonotype originates from a man between 18 and 35 years old in good health. This CDR3 is CASTPRGPNMNTEGFF. CDR3 nucleotide sequence: TGCGCCAGCACCCCTCGGGGCCCGAACATGAACACTGAAGGTTTCTTT.